The 17 T cell receptor beta chains reported below all come from one sample, sequenced in a study of CD8 T cells in ankylosing spondylitis (dated by TCRdb to the late 2010s). The library was generated by 5' RACE. Sequencing took place on an Illumina HiSeq 2500. The public reads were run again by TCRdb, first through fastp at Q25 and then through MiXCR, and only productive beta chains were kept. Every entry covers one CDR3 protein and lists the most common genes and DNA from its rows. This sample comprises 380,000 or so distinct CDR3 sequences, around 20% of them detected only once. The top ten clonotypes cover approximately 14% of the sample. Material: blood, either unsorted or a sorted T cell fraction (not recorded which). The receptors here all came from a male donor with ankylosing spondylitis or in good health (not recorded which).

This clonotype was seen a handful of times. The V gene is TRBV12-3 or TRBV12-4, the J gene TRBJ1-5, with a weak D call TRBD1 (6 bases). With 3 bases removed from V and 3 bases from J, the gap between germline ends came to 12 bases. The length of the CDR3 is 15 residues. CDR3 amino acids: CASSLGHGNNQPQHF. CDR3 bases: TGTGCCAGCAGTTTGGGACACGGGAACAATCAGCCCCAGCATTTT.

The chain joins TRBV15 to TRBJ2-1; tentative D call: TRBD2 (6 bases). Germline V gene data show CDR1 as LNHNV and CDR2 as YYDKDF (reference sequence). The V end lost 9 bases, the J end lost 7 bases, and 22 bases lay between the germline ends. The CDR3 length is 15 residues. CDR3: CATRPPAGAVNEQFF. The CDR3 DNA sequence: TGTGCCACGAGACCCCCAGCGGGCGCTGTTAATGAGCAGTTCTTC. Supplemented by reference TRBV15 and TRBJ2-1, the full variable domain reads DAMVIQNPRYQVTQFGKPVTLSCSQTLNHNVMYWYQQKSSQAPKLLFHYYDKDFNNEADTPDNFQSRRPNTSFCFLDIRSPGLGDTAMYLCATRPPAGAVNEQFFGPGTRLTVL.

The chain links TRBV12-3 or TRBV12-4 to TRBJ2-1, with D perhaps given as TRBD1 or TRBD2 (5 bases each). The CDR3 runs to 11 residues. Trimming shortened V by 5 bases and J by 15 bases, and 14 bases separated the two germline ends. In nucleotides, the CDR3 is TGTGCCAGCAGTCCGGGGCCCGGAACGTTCTTC. This codes for CASSPGPGTFF.

The genes are TRBV27 and TRBJ2-5; 8 nucleotides match TRBD2. CDR3 size: 15 residues. With V trimmed by 6 bases and J by 6 bases, 12 bases remained unmatched. CDR1 and CDR2 from the germline V gene are MNHEY and SMNVEV (reference sequence). The CDR3 bases are TGTGCCAGCAGGCCCGGGGGGGGTGGGTTGAAGACCCAGTACTTC. This sequence encodes CASRPGGGGLKTQYF.

The CDR3 is CASSPTNPQGKNIQYF. For the CDR3, the DNA is TGTGCCAGCAGCCCAACAAATCCCCAGGGAAAAAACATTCAGTACTTC. The chain is built from TRBV13 and TRBJ2-4; a weak D match, TRBD1 (5 bases). Trimming cost V 5 bases and J 4 bases, with 18 bases left between them. The CDR3 extends over 16 amino acids. Per the germline V gene, CDR1 is PRHDT and CDR2 is FYEKMQ (reference sequence).

V gene TRBV3-1 combines with J gene TRBJ1-2; D uncertain. The CDR3 runs 14 residues. Germline lookup yields CDR1 LGHDT and CDR2 YNNKEL (reference sequence). Trimming pared 0 bases from V and 6 bases from J, leaving 11 bases between. The CDR3, as DNA: TGTGCCAGCAGCCAAGATTGGAGGGAGCATGGCTACACCTTC. Its protein product is CASSQDWREHGYTF.

J is TRBJ2-3 and V is TRBV5-1, with D perhaps matching TRBD1 (6 bases). The CDR3 covers 14 residues. Trimming took 4 bases from V and 4 from J, leaving 13 bases between them. The germline V gene has CDR1 SGHRS and CDR2 YFSETQ. The CDR3 coding sequence is TGCGCCAGCAGCGCTGGGGGCACCCCAGATACGCAGTATTTT. Residues: CASSAGGTPDTQYF.

This chain links TRBV7-9 with TRBJ2-1; TRBD1 matches 9 bases. The CDR3 sequence is 17 residues long. The trim removed 0 bases at V and 2 bases at J, leaving 5 bases unmatched. Germline CDR1 is SEHNR and CDR2 is FQNEAQ (reference sequence). CDR3 in amino acids: CASSLATGTGTYNEQFF. CDR3 coding DNA: TGTGCCAGCAGCTTAGCCACCGGGACAGGGACCTACAATGAGCAGTTCTTC.

Many counts were recorded for this clonotype. V is TRBV3-1 and J is TRBJ2-5; 13 bases map to TRBD2. Germline assignment: CDR1 LGHDT and CDR2 YNNKEL (reference sequence). The V gene end was trimmed by 5 bases and the J gene end by 5 bases; junction bases not matched to a gene: 5. This CDR3 contains 15 residues. CDR3 sequence (DNA): TGTGCCAGCAGCTCAGGACTAGCGGGGGCGGAGACCCAGTACTTC. It yields the protein CASSSGLAGAETQYF.

This clonotype has just a few counts. The rearrangement links TRBV6-1 to TRBJ2-2, with D tentatively TRBD1 (5 bases). Between the trimmed V and J ends, which lost 7 bases and 0 bases, there was a span of 9 bases. The germline V gene encodes CDR1 MNHNS and CDR2 SASEGT. The CDR3 has 14 amino acids. CDR3 residues: CASIGVSNTGELFF. DNA for the CDR3: TGTGCCAGCATAGGGGTTTCGAACACCGGGGAGCTGTTTTTT.

This clonotype was observed a handful of times. V gene TRBV2 combines with J gene TRBJ2-7; 8 bases map to TRBD1. Germline lookup yields CDR1 SNHLY and CDR2 FYNNEI. Trimming cost V 2 bases and J 6 bases; bases outside gene matches: 3. CDR3 size: 13 residues. CDR3 coding DNA: TGTGCCAGCAGTGAAACTGGGACAGGCGAGCAGTACTTC. Protein product: CASSETGTGEQYF.

CDR3 sequence: CASSLIGGVAYEQYF. The DNA for the CDR3 is TGTGCCAGCAGTTTAATCGGGGGGGTGGCCTACGAGCAGTACTTC. The chain uses TRBV28 and TRBJ2-7, with 8 bases fitting TRBD2. V gave up 2 bases and J gave up 2 bases; unmatched junction bases: 5. Germline V gives CDR1 MDHEN, CDR2 SYDVKM. The CDR3 runs to 15 residues. Based on the CDR3 plus reference TRBV28 and TRBJ2-7, the full variable domain is DVKVTQSSRYLVKRTGEKVFLECVQDMDHENMFWYRQDPGLGLRLIYFSYDVKMKEKGDIPEGYSVSREKKERFSLILESASTNQTSMYLCASSLIGGVAYEQYFGPGTRLTVT.

This chain uses TRBV25-1 with TRBJ1-5, with 8 bases aligning to TRBD1. Per germline, CDR1 MGHDK and CDR2 SYGVNS. The CDR3 extends over 14 amino acids. V shed 9 bases, J shed 6 bases, and the junction held 10 bases outside the gene matches. CDR3 coding DNA: TGTGCCAGTTCGACAGGGGCGGACGGTCAGCCCCAGCATTTT. This codes for CASSTGADGQPQHF.

The sample holds a few counts of this clonotype. The rearrangement joins TRBV12-3 or TRBV12-4 to TRBJ2-2; D may match TRBD1 or TRBD2 (5 bases each). Trimming left V 6 bases short and J 7 bases short, with 12 bases between. This CDR3 comprises 13 residues. The chain's CDR3 is CASRGEGNGELFF. CDR3 nucleotides: TGTGCCAGCAGGGGCGAGGGGAACGGGGAGCTGTTTTTT.

This sequence joins TRBV6-4 and TRBJ2-2; D is unresolved. The germline CDR1 and CDR2 sequences are MRHNA and SNTAGT. With 4 bases removed from V and 0 bases from J, the gap between germline ends came to 9 bases. There are 15 residues in the CDR3. As DNA, the CDR3 is TGTGCCAGCAGTGCTAGTCCCGCGAACACCGGGGAGCTGTTTTTT. This encodes CASSASPANTGELFF.

This clonotype showed up many times. CDR3 DNA: TGCAGTGCTAGAGATTTGGGGACAGGGACCGGTGAGCAGTTCTTC. Translating gives CSARDLGTGTGEQFF. The gene calls are TRBV20-1 and TRBJ2-1; 9 bases match TRBD1. Trimming took 0 bases from V and 9 from J; bases not matched to a gene: 9. The germline gives CDR1 DFQATT, CDR2 SNEGSKA (reference sequence). This CDR3 spans 15 amino acids.

A few counts support this clonotype. V is TRBV5-1 and J is TRBJ2-7, with TRBD1 identical over 10 bases. CDR3 size: 16 residues. The germline CDR1 and CDR2 sequences are SGHRS and YFSETQ. V shed 5 bases and J 6 bases; nucleotides not matched to a gene: 14. Here the CDR3 reads CASSPTSGTGASEQYF. The CDR3 DNA follows: TGCGCCAGCAGTCCTACCTCCGGGACAGGGGCCTCCGAGCAGTACTTC.